This T cell receptor beta chain was captured by sequencing in a study of prognosis after radiotherapy for stage I lung cancer. V gave up 1 base and J gave up 3 bases; unmatched junction bases: 7. Germline assignment: CDR1 MNHNS and CDR2 SASEGT. The CDR3 has 17 residues. Regarding the study as a whole: With medians of approximately 9,600 versus 7,200, unique TCR clone counts fell after stereotactic body radiation therapy.

Investigators drew around 6 milliliters of peripheral blood at each of two time points. Multiplex PCR, run in two rounds, amplified TCR beta CDR3 from genomic DNA. Each TRBV and TRBJ gene had its own primer in the first PCR round. TCRdb ran MiXCR on the multiplex PCR reads and lists one entry per CDR3 protein. The data contain about 28,000 distinct CDR3 sequences, 31% of them singletons. Ten or more counts support this clonotype. The antigen remains unidentified. The sequencing used PBMCs, collected before or after stereotactic body radiation therapy (not recorded which). The receptor's source is a donor over 45 with non-small cell lung cancer. This chain links TRBV6-1 with TRBJ1-5; 9 bases fit TRBD1. This chain's CDR3 is CASSEEWTGAYNQPQHF. DNA for the CDR3: TGTGCCAGCAGTGAAGAGTGGACAGGGGCGTACAATCAGCCCCAGCATTTT.